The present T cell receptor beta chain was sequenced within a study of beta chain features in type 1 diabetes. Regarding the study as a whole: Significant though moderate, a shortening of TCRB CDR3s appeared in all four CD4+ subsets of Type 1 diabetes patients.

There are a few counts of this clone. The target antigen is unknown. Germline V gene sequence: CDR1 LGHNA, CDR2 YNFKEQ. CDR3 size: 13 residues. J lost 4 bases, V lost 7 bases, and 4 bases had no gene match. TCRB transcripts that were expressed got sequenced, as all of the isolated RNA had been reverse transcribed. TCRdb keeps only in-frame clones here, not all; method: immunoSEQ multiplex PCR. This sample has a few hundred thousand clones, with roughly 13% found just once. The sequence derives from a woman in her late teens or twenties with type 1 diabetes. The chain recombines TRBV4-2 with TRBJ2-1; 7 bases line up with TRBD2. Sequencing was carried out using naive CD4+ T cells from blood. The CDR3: CASTGLGYNEQFF. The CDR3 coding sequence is TGTGCCAGCACAGGACTAGGGTACAATGAGCAGTTCTTC.